These 30 T cell receptor beta chains came from one sample sequenced in a study of PD-1 blockade in classical Hodgkin lymphoma. All trial patients relapsed after autologous stem cell transplantation. Measured with immunoSEQ multiplex PCR; TCRdb has only the in-frame clones, and not every one. The data hold some 30,000 clones, with 60% to 75% observed a single time. The sample in question was peripheral blood mononuclear cells (PBMCs), obtained before the second cycle of nivolumab. The source of these receptors is a human donor with classical Hodgkin lymphoma.

This clone was counted between two and nine times. This same CDR3 is encoded by further DNA sequences in the sample. The gene calls are TRBV19 and TRBJ1-3; D not resolved. Germline CDR1 is LNHDA and CDR2 is SQIVND (reference sequence). There are 13 residues in the CDR3. V dropped 3 bases and J dropped 0 bases, with 3 bases sitting between them. The CDR3 sequence: CASSILSGNTIYF. The CDR3 DNA follows: TGTGCCAGTAGTATCCTCTCTGGAAACACCATATATTTT.

There are a few counts of this clone. This chain uses TRBV19 with TRBJ1-5; D gene ambiguous. V lost 7 bases and J lost 5, with 18 bases in between. Looked up from germline, CDR1 is LNHDA and CDR2 is SQIVND (reference sequence). This CDR3 region has 15 residues. The DNA of the CDR3 is TGTGCCAGTACCAATCTTCGAGGTTGGGATCAGCCCCAGCATTTT. This sequence encodes CASTNLRGWDQPQHF.

This CDR3 reads CASSYFIGGKEKLFF. Written as DNA, the CDR3 is TGTGCCAGCAGTTATTTTATAGGGGGGAAAGAAAAACTGTTTTTT. This chain connects TRBV6-6 to TRBJ1-4, with D maybe TRBD1 (6 bases). From germline, CDR1 is MNHNY and CDR2 SVGAGI (reference sequence). The CDR3 has 15 residues. Trimming cost V 3 bases and J 8 bases, with 16 bases left between them.

The CDR3 DNA is TGTGCCAGCAGGCCAGGGGGATTGACTCAGCCCCAGCATTTT. Translation: CASRPGGLTQPQHF. The V and J genes are TRBV6-6 and TRBJ1-5; TRBD1 aligns across 7 bases. V shed 6 bases, J shed 6 bases, and the junction held 8 bases outside the gene matches. Germline CDR1 reads MNHNY; CDR2 reads SVGAGI (reference sequence). The CDR3 extends over 14 amino acids.

The chain employs TRBV6-1 and TRBJ2-4; D is perhaps TRBD1 (6 bases). The germline gives CDR1 MNHNS, CDR2 SASEGT. The V and J ends lost 3 bases and 1 base respectively, with 13 bases between them. The CDR3 sequence is 16 residues long. In DNA, the CDR3 is TGTGCCAGCAGTGAGCAAGGAACAGGGGCCAAAAACATTCAGTACTTC. It specifies CASSEQGTGAKNIQYF.

V and J are TRBV27 and TRBJ1-5; TRBD1 matches 9 bases. The CDR3 has 15 residues. Trimming took 5 bases from V and 6 from J; bases not matched to a gene: 8. Germline CDR1 and CDR2: MNHEY and SMNVEV (reference sequence). The CDR3 region has the DNA TGTGCCAGCAGTCCGGGGACAGGGCGGATTCAGCCCCAGCATTTT. It yields the protein CASSPGTGRIQPQHF.

The chain is built from TRBV7-8 and TRBJ2-2; TRBD1 matches 7 bases. The CDR3 sequence is 14 residues long. V shed 4 bases, J shed 4 bases, and the junction held 3 bases outside the gene matches. Per the germline V gene, CDR1 is SGHVS and CDR2 is FQNEAQ. This CDR3 is CASSSGQRTGELFF. The CDR3 nucleotides are TGTGCCAGCAGCTCGGGACAGCGCACCGGGGAGCTGTTTTTT.

The J gene is TRBJ2-3, the V gene TRBV19; 9 bases map to TRBD2. The junction had 7 bases not matched to a gene; V was cut back by 6 bases and J by 3 bases. Germline V gene lookup returns CDR1 LNHDA and CDR2 SQIVND (reference sequence). The CDR3 is 15 residues long. This chain's CDR3 is CASRTVAGVTDTQYF. The DNA for the CDR3 is TGTGCCAGTAGAACGGTAGCGGGAGTGACAGATACGCAGTATTTT.

The V and J genes are TRBV7-9 and TRBJ2-6; no clear D gene. The germline V gene encodes CDR1 SEHNR and CDR2 FQNEAQ (reference sequence). The germline V and J ends were trimmed by 5 bases and 3 bases, with 5 bases remaining between them. This CDR3 region has 13 residues. The CDR3 bases are TGTGCCAGCAGCGTCAGTGGGGCCAACGTCCTGACTTTC. The encoded protein is CASSVSGANVLTF.

The chain is built from TRBV4-3 and TRBJ2-7; 7 bases agree with TRBD1. J was trimmed by 9 bases and V by 1 base; bases with no gene match: 6. The CDR3 loop spans 13 amino acids. CDR1 and CDR2 from the germline V gene are LGHNA and YSLEER. CDR3 DNA sequence: TGCGCCAGCAGCCAAGCAAGGGGGCACTGGCAGTACTTC. This translates into CASSQARGHWQYF.

In this sample, this clone turned up once. The chain has TRBV28 and TRBJ1-3; the D is unclear. CDR1 is MDHEN, CDR2 SYDVKM, per germline. The CDR3 length is 16 residues. Trimming shortened V by 3 bases and J by 0 bases, and 12 bases separated the two germline ends. CDR3 amino acids: CASSFTPGSSGNTIYF. DNA for the CDR3: TGTGCCAGCAGTTTTACCCCAGGAAGCTCTGGAAACACCATATATTTT.

This clone was detected only once. This chain links TRBV28 with TRBJ1-1, with D possibly matching TRBD1 (6 bases). The CDR3 is 18 residues long. Germline V gene lookup returns CDR1 MDHEN and CDR2 SYDVKM. Trimming pared 1 base from V and 0 bases from J, leaving 18 bases between. The CDR3 reads CASSLFSAGVLMNTEAFF. CDR3 bases: TGTGCCAGCAGTTTATTCTCCGCAGGGGTGCTCATGAACACTGAAGCTTTCTTT.

The chain has TRBV4-2 and TRBJ2-5; TRBD1 or TRBD2 may be the D gene (7 bases each). The CDR3 extends over 17 amino acids. V gave up 0 bases and J gave up 5 bases, with 19 bases separating them. CDR1 is LGHNA, CDR2 YNFKEQ, per germline. CDR3 residues: CASSQDGQGGSGETQYF. In nucleotides, the CDR3 is TGTGCCAGCAGCCAAGACGGGCAGGGGGGGTCTGGGGAGACCCAGTACTTC.

The chain carries TRBV5-1 and TRBJ2-3; D might be TRBD2 (5 bases). V lost 0 bases and J lost 2, with 10 bases in between. Per the germline V gene, CDR1 is SGHRS and CDR2 is YFSETQ. The CDR3 consists of 15 residues. The CDR3 DNA is TGCGCCAGCAGCTTGGGCGGGTCGCTCACAGATACGCAGTATTTT. It encodes CASSLGGSLTDTQYF.

This clone was recorded a few times. The V call is TRBV7-8, the J call TRBJ2-7; no clear D gene. With 0 bases removed from V and 2 bases from J, the gap between germline ends came to 5 bases. The CDR3 loop spans 13 amino acids. Germline V gene data show CDR1 as SGHVS and CDR2 as FQNEAQ. CDR3 in DNA: TGTGCCAGCAGCTTAGCTTTGACCTACGAGCAGTACTTC. Protein product: CASSLALTYEQYF.

This chain connects TRBV28 to TRBJ2-7; 7 bases agree with TRBD1. Germline V gene sequence: CDR1 MDHEN, CDR2 SYDVKM. The CDR3 runs 15 residues. The ends lost 1 base at V and 3 bases at J; junction bases unmatched: 6. The CDR3 DNA reads as TGTGCCAGCAGTTTATCCTCCGGGACAGTCTACGAGCAGTACTTC. Protein product: CASSLSSGTVYEQYF.

J is TRBJ2-2 and V is TRBV7-2; D is unclear. Trimming shortened V by 5 bases and J by 5 bases, and 9 bases separated the two germline ends. Germline loops: CDR1 SGHTA, CDR2 FQGNSA. The CDR3 is 13 residues long. Here the CDR3 DNA reads TGTGCCAGCAGCATTAGTAGGACCGGGGAGCTGTTTTTT. As protein: CASSISRTGELFF.

This clone was detected a few times. The chain combines TRBV30 with TRBJ1-1, with D hard to call. V dropped 4 bases and J dropped 0 bases, with 15 bases sitting between them. Germline V gives CDR1 GTSNPN, CDR2 SVGIG (reference sequence). The CDR3 sequence is 15 residues long. The CDR3 spells CAWTAKTQMNTEAFF. CDR3 coding DNA: TGTGCCTGGACAGCGAAGACACAAATGAACACTGAAGCTTTCTTT.

The rearrangement links TRBV19 to TRBJ2-4, with 7 nucleotides matching TRBD2. Per the germline V gene, CDR1 is LNHDA and CDR2 is SQIVND (reference sequence). The V gene end was trimmed by 5 bases and the J gene end by 1 base; junction bases not matched to a gene: 8. The CDR3 is made up of 16 amino acids. This CDR3 reads CASSFLPSGAKNIQYF. The CDR3 bases are TGTGCCAGTAGTTTCCTACCTAGCGGTGCCAAAAACATTCAGTACTTC. Filled out from reference TRBV19 and TRBJ2-4, the complete variable domain reads DGGITQSPKYLFRKEGQNVTLSCEQNLNHDAMYWYRQDPGQGLRLIYYSQIVNDFQKGDIAEGYSVSREKKESFPLTVTSAQKNPTAFYLCASSFLPSGAKNIQYFGAGTRLSVL.

Written as DNA, the CDR3 is TGTGCCAGTAGTATCGTAGGGTATCATGGCTACACCTTC. This sequence encodes CASSIVGYHGYTF. The chain couples TRBV19 to TRBJ1-2; no clear D. V dropped 3 bases and J dropped 6 bases, with 11 bases sitting between them. The germline gives CDR1 LNHDA, CDR2 SQIVND (reference sequence). CDR3 size: 13 residues.

The rearrangement joins TRBV28 to TRBJ2-7; 14 bases are a match to TRBD2. This CDR3 region has 19 residues. Unmatched junction bases numbered 17, after V lost 6 bases and J lost 4 bases. Germline V gene lookup returns CDR1 MDHEN and CDR2 SYDVKM. The CDR3 DNA sequence: TGTGCCAGCAGCCAGGGGGCGCGAGGACTAGCGGGAGGCTTGTACGAGCAGTACTTC. Encoded protein: CASSQGARGLAGGLYEQYF.

The chain uses TRBV18 and TRBJ2-7, with TRBD1 identical over 7 bases. The CDR3 totals 13 residues. V lost 2 bases, J lost 3 bases, and 1 base stayed unmatched. CDR1 and CDR2 from the germline V gene are KGHSH and LQKENI. The CDR3 region has the DNA TGTGCCAGCTCACCAACAGGGGTCTACGAGCAGTACGTC. It codes for CASSPTGVYEQYV.

The chain combines TRBV6-5 with TRBJ2-5, with a tentative D call TRBD1 (6 bases). The J call may be incorrect, as the DNA end agrees better with TRBJ2-7. Per germline, CDR1 MNHEY and CDR2 SVGAGI. This CDR3 has 14 amino acids. Written as DNA, the CDR3 is TGTGCCAGCAGTGAAGGGGGTGGGGGCTACGAGCAGTACTTC. This codes for CASSEGGGGYEQYF.

This clone has just a few counts. The chain links TRBV19 to TRBJ1-5, with D unclear. The CDR3 consists of 16 residues. Per the germline V gene, CDR1 is LNHDA and CDR2 is SQIVND (reference sequence). Between the trimmed V and J ends, which lost 5 bases and 4 bases, there was a span of 18 bases. CDR3 bases: TGTGCCAGTAGTCCCCCGAGGATAACCCGTAATCAGCCCCAGCATTTT. Protein sequence: CASSPPRITRNQPQHF.

This chain joins TRBV6-5 and TRBJ2-7, with D possibly matching TRBD2 (6 bases). Trimming removed 3 bases from V and 0 bases from J, with 12 bases in between. The germline CDR1 and CDR2 sequences are MNHEY and SVGAGI. There are 15 residues in the CDR3. CDR3 sequence reads: CASSYAGRGSYEQYF. CDR3 nucleotides: TGTGCCAGCAGTTATGCGGGGCGGGGCTCCTACGAGCAGTACTTC.

The chain is built from TRBV11-3 and TRBJ2-1; TRBD1 matches 8 bases. Trimming removed 3 bases from V and 2 bases from J; junction bases left unmatched: 6. This CDR3 is 16 amino acids long. CDR1 SGHNT and CDR2 YENEEA come from the germline V gene. The CDR3 DNA follows: TGTGCCAGCAGCTTGATGCAGGGGGCAACCTACAATGAGCAGTTCTTC. Its translation: CASSLMQGATYNEQFF.

The chain recombines TRBV19 with TRBJ2-4; D remains ambiguous. CDR1 LNHDA and CDR2 SQIVND come from the germline V gene (reference sequence). The CDR3 runs 15 residues. Trimming left V 3 bases short and J 2 bases short, with 11 bases between. The DNA for the CDR3 is TGTGCCAGTAGTATTAGTGGGCTGCCCAAAAACATTCAGTACTTC. It encodes CASSISGLPKNIQYF. Filled out from reference TRBV19 and TRBJ2-4, the complete variable domain reads DGGITQSPKYLFRKEGQNVTLSCEQNLNHDAMYWYRQDPGQGLRLIYYSQIVNDFQKGDIAEGYSVSREKKESFPLTVTSAQKNPTAFYLCASSISGLPKNIQYFGAGTRLSVL.

This clone appeared a few times. The V gene is TRBV7-9, the J gene TRBJ1-5; a possible D gene is TRBD1 (6 bases). The germline V gene has CDR1 SEHNR and CDR2 FQNEAQ (reference sequence). The CDR3 is 15 residues long. V lost 3 bases to trimming and J lost 5 bases, with 14 bases between them. CDR3 coding DNA: TGTGCCAGCAGCTTTTCCACAGGGAAGGATCAGCCCCAGCATTTT. It specifies CASSFSTGKDQPQHF.

The rearrangement links TRBV28 to TRBJ2-5; D possibly uses TRBD1 or TRBD2 (6 bases each). V lost 3 bases to trimming and J lost 3 bases, with 11 bases between them. Germline CDR1 is MDHEN and CDR2 is SYDVKM. CDR3 length: 14 residues. DNA of the CDR3: TGTGCCAGCAGTTTGGAGGGGGTTAAAGAGACCCAGTACTTC. Encoded protein: CASSLEGVKETQYF.

This rearrangement joins TRBV27 to TRBJ2-1; 14 bases map to TRBD2. The V gene end was trimmed by 2 bases and the J gene end by 7 bases; junction bases not matched to a gene: 10. The CDR3 is made up of 18 amino acids. Per the germline V gene, CDR1 is MNHEY and CDR2 is SMNVEV (reference sequence). The CDR3, as DNA: TGTGCCAGCAGTTTACGGCGACTAGCGGGGGGGCCTTTGAATGAGCAGTTCTTC. This codes for CASSLRRLAGGPLNEQFF.